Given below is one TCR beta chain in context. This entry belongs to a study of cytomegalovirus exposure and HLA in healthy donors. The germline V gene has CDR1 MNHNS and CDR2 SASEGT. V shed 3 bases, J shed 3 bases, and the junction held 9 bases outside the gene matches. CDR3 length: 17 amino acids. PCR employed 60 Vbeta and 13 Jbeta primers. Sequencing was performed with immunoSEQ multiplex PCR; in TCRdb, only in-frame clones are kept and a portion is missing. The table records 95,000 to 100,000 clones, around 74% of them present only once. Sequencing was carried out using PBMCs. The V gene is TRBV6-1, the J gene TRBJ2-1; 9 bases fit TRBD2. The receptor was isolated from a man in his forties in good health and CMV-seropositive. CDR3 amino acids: CASSDLTLAGLYNEQFF. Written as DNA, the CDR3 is TGTGCCAGCAGTGATCTGACTCTAGCGGGGCTCTACAATGAGCAGTTCTTC.